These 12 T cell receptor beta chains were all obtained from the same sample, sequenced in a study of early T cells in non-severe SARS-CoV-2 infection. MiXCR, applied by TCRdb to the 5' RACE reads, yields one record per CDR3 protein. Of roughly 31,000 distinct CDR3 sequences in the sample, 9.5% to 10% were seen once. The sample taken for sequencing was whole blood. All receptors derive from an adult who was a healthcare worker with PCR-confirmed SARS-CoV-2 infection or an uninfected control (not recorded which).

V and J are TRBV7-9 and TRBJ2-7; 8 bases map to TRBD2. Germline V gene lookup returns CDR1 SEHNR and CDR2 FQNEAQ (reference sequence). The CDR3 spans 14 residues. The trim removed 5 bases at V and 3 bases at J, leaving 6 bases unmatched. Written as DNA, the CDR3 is TGTGCCAGCAGCAGAGAAGCGGGGGTCTACGAGCAGTACTTC. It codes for CASSREAGVYEQYF.

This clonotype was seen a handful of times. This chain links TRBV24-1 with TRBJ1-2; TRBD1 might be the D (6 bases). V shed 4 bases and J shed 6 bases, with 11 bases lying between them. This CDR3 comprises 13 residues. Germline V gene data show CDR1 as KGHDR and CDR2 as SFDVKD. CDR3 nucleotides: TGTGCCACCAGTGACCCAACAGGGAATGGCTACACCTTC. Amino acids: CATSDPTGNGYTF.

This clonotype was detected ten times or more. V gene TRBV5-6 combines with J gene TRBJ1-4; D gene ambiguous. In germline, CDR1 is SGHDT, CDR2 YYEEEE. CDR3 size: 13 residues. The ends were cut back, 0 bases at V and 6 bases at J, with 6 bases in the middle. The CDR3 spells CASSLGTDEKLFF. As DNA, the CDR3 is TGTGCCAGCAGCTTGGGTACGGATGAAAAACTGTTTTTT.

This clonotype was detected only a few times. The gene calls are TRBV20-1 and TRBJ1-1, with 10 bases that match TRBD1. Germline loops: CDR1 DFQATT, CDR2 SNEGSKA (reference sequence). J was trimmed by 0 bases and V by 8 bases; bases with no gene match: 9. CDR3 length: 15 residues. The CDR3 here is CSTKLGTGVNTEAFF. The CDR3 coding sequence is TGCAGTACTAAACTCGGGACAGGGGTGAACACTGAAGCTTTCTTT.

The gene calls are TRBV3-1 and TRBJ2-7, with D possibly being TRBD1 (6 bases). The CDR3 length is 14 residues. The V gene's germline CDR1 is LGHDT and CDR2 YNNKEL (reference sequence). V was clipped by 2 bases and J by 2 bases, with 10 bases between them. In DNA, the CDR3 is TGTGCCAGCAGCCAATACAGGGTTACCTACGAGCAGTACTTC. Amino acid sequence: CASSQYRVTYEQYF.

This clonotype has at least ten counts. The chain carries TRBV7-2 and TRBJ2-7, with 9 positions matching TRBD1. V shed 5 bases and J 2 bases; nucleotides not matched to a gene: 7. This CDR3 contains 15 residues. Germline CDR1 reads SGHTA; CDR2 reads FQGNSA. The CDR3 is CASSPDRGYTYEQYF. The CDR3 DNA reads TGTGCCAGCAGCCCGGACAGGGGCTACACCTACGAGCAGTACTTC.

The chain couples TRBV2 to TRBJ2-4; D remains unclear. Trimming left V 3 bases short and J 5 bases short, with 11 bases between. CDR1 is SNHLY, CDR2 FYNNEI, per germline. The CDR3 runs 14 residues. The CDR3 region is CASSDSGIQNIQYF. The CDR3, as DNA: TGTGCCAGCAGTGATTCGGGCATTCAAAACATTCAGTACTTC.

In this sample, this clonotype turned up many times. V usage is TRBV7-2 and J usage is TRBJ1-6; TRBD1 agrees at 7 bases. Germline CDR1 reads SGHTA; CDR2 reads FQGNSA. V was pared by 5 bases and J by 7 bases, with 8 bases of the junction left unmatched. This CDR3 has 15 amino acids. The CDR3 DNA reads TGTGCCAGCAGCCCGTGGACAGGTCCAAATTCACCCCTCCACTTT. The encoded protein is CASSPWTGPNSPLHF.

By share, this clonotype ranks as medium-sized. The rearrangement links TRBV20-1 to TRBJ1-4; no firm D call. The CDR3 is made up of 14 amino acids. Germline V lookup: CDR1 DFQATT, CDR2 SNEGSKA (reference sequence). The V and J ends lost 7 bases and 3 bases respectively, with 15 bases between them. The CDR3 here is CSVKRPGSNEKLFF. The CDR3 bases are TGCAGTGTTAAGAGGCCGGGGTCTAATGAAAAACTGTTTTTT.

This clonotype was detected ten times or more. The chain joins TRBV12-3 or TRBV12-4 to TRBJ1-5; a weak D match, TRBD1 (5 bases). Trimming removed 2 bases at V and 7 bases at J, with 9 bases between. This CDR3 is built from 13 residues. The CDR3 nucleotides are TGTGCCAGCAGTTTATCGGGGGGACAGCCCCAGCATTTT. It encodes CASSLSGGQPQHF.

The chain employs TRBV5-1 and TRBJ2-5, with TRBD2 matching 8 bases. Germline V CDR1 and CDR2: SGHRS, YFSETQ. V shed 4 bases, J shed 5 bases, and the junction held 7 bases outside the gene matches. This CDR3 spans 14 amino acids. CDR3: CASSPGGAVETQYF. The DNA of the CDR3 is TGCGCCAGCAGCCCCGGGGGGGCAGTGGAGACCCAGTACTTC.

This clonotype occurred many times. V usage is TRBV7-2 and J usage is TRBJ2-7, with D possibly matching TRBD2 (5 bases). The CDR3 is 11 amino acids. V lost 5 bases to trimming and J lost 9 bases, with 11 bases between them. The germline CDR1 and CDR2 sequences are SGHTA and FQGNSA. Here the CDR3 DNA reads TGTGCCAGCAGCCCCGGGATTGTGCAGTACTTC. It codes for CASSPGIVQYF.